This passage covers 6 T cell receptor beta chains from one sample sequenced in a study of blood T cell repertoires in COVID-19. Sequencing was performed with immunoSEQ multiplex PCR; in TCRdb, only in-frame clones are kept and a portion is missing. The table shows around 180,000 clones, with about 91% occurring only once. Sequenced input: peripheral blood. Source of these receptors: a woman in her twenties or thirties with acute or convalescent COVID-19.

The sample holds a few counts of this clone. The V call is TRBV5-4, the J call TRBJ1-5; D is possibly TRBD1 (6 bases). The CDR3 covers 15 residues. V lost 0 bases and J 2 bases, leaving 9 bases between the germline ends. The germline V gene encodes CDR1 SGHNT and CDR2 YYREEE (reference sequence). DNA for the CDR3: TGTGCCAGCAGCTTGGGGGGGCGCCGCAATCAGCCCCAGCATTTT. This sequence encodes CASSLGGRRNQPQHF.

This chain uses TRBV6-5 with TRBJ1-5; the D gene is possibly TRBD1 (6 bases). The germline CDR1 and CDR2 sequences are MNHEY and SVGAGI. The CDR3 loop spans 13 amino acids. Deletions cut 6 bases from V and 5 bases from J, with 11 bases between. In nucleotides, the CDR3 is TGTGCCAGCAGGGGGGGGCCTTATCAGCCCCAGCATTTT. Protein product: CASRGGPYQPQHF.

This clone was seen only once. The chain employs TRBV2 and TRBJ2-7; 7 bases fit TRBD2. V trimming: 4 bases; J trimming: 5 bases; junction bases outside the gene matches: 2. This CDR3 region has 12 residues. Germline loops: CDR1 SNHLY, CDR2 FYNNEI. DNA for the CDR3: TGTGCCAGCAGTGTAGGGACTAACGAGCAGTACTTC. Translation: CASSVGTNEQYF.

This clone has just one count. This chain connects TRBV13 to TRBJ2-5, with a weak D call TRBD2 (6 bases). Germline CDR1 and CDR2: PRHDT and FYEKMQ (reference sequence). This CDR3 region has 14 residues. Trimming shortened V by 7 bases and J by 1 base, and 13 bases separated the two germline ends. CDR3 residues: CASTLSGGQETQYF. The CDR3 nucleotides are TGTGCCAGCACTCTTTCCGGGGGCCAAGAGACCCAGTACTTC.

The chain carries TRBV28 and TRBJ2-1; 10 bases line up with TRBD2. The CDR3 contains 16 residues. Trimming took 3 bases from V and 8 from J; bases not matched to a gene: 10. Germline values: CDR1 MDHEN, CDR2 SYDVKM. CDR3 amino acids: CASSFLSSGSKHEQFF. The CDR3 bases are TGTGCCAGCAGTTTCCTTTCTAGCGGGAGTAAACATGAGCAGTTCTTC.

V is TRBV5-4 and J is TRBJ1-1; D remains unclear. V dropped 0 bases and J dropped 0 bases, with 3 bases sitting between them. From germline, CDR1 is SGHNT and CDR2 YYREEE (reference sequence). There are 13 residues in the CDR3. The CDR3 DNA reads TGTGCCAGCAGCTTGGACATGAACACTGAAGCTTTCTTT. Protein: CASSLDMNTEAFF. The full variable domain, rest sourced from reference TRBV5-4 and TRBJ1-1, is ETGVTQSPTHLIKTRGQQVTLRCSSQSGHNTVSWYQQALGQGPQFIFQYYREEENGRGNFPPRFSGLQFPNYSSELNVNALELDDSALYLCASSLDMNTEAFFGQGTRLTVV.